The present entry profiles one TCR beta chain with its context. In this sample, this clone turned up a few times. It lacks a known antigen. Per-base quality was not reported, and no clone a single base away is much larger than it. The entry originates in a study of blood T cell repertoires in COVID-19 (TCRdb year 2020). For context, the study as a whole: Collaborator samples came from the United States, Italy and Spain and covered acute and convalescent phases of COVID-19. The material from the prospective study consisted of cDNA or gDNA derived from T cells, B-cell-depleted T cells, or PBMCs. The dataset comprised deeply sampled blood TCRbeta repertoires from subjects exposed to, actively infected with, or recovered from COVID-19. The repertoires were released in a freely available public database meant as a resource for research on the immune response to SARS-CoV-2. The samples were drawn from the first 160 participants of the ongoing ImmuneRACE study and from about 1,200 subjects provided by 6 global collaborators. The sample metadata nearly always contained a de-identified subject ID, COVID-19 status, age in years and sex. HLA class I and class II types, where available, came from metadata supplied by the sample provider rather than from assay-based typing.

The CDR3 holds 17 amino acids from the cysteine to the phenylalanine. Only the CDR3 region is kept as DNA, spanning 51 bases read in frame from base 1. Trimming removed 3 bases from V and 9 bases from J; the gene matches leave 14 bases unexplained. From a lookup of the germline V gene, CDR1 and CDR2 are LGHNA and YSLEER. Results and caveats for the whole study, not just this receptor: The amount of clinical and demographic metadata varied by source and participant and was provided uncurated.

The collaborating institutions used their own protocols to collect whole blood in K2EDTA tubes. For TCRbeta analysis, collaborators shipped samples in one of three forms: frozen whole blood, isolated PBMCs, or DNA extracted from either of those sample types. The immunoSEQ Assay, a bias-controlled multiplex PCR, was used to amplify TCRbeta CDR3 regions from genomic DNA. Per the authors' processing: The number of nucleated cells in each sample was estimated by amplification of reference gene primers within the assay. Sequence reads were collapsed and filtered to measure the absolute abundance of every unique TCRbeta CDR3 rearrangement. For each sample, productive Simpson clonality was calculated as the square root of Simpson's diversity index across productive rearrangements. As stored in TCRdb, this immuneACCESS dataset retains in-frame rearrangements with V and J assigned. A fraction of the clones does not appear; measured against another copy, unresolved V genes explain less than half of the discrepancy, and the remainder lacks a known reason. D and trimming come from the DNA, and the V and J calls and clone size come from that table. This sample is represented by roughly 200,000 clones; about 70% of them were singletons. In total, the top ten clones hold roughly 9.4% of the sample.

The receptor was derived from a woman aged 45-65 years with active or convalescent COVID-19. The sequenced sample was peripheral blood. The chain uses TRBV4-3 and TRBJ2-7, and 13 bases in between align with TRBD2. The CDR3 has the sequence CASSHSLPGTSGTVQYF. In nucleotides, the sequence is TGCGCCAGCAGCCACTCCCTCCCCGGGACTAGCGGGACTGTGCAGTACTTC.